This TCR beta chain stems from a study of blood T cell repertoires in COVID-19. Study-wide context: The United States, Italy and Spain were the sources of the acute and convalescent COVID-19 samples. The analysed material was cDNA or gDNA that came from T cells, B-cell-depleted T cells, or PBMCs.

TCRdb keeps only in-frame clones here, not all; method: immunoSEQ multiplex PCR. Of hundreds of thousands of clones in the sample, about nine tenths were seen once. Germline CDR1 reads MNHEY; CDR2 reads SMNVEV (reference sequence). The germline V and J ends were trimmed by 5 bases and 1 base, with 14 bases remaining between them. The CDR3 spans 15 residues. The sequence came from a woman in her fifties or sixties with acute or convalescent COVID-19. Sample: peripheral blood. The genes are TRBV27 and TRBJ1-2, with D unresolved. This CDR3 is CASSMSESLNYGYTF. In DNA, the CDR3 is TGTGCCAGCAGTATGTCAGAAAGTCTTAACTATGGCTACACCTTC.